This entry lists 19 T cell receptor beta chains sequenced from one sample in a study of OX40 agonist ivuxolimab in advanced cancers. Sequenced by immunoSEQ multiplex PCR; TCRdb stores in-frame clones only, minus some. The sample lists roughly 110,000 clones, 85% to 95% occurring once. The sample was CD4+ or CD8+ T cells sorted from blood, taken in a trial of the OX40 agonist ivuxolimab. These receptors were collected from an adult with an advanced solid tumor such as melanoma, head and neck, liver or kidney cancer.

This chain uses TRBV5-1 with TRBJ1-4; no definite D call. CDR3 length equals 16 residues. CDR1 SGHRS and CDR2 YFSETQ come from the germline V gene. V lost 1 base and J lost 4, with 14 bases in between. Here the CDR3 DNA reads TGCGCCAGCAGCTTGACCTTGATACGTGATAATGAAAAACTGTTTTTT. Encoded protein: CASSLTLIRDNEKLFF. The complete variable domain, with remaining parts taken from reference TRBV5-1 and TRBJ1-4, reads KAGVTQTPRYLIKTRGQQVTLSCSPISGHRSVSWYQQTPGQGLQFLFEYFSETQRNKGNFPGRFSGRQFSNSRSEMNVSTLELGDSALYLCASSLTLIRDNEKLFFGSGTQLSVL.

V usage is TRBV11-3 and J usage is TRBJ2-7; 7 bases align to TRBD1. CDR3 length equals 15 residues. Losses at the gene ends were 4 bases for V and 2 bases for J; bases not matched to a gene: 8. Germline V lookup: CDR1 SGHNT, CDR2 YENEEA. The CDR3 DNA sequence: TGTGCCAGCAGCTCGACCGGGACAGTCACCTACGAGCAGTACTTC. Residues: CASSSTGTVTYEQYF.

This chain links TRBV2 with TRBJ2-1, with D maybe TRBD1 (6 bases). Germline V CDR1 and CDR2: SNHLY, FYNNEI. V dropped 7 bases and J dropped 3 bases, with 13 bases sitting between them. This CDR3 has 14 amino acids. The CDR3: CASKRGWGYNEQFF. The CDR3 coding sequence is TGTGCCAGCAAAAGGGGGTGGGGCTACAATGAGCAGTTCTTC.

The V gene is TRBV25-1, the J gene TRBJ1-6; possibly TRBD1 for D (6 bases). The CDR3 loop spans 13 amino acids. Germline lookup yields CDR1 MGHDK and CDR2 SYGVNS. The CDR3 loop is CASHRDYNSPLHF. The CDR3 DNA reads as TGTGCTAGTCACAGGGATTATAATTCACCCCTCCACTTT. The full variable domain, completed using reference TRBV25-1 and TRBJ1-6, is EADIYQTPRYLVIGTGKKITLECSQTMGHDKMYWYQQDPGMELHLIHYSYGVNSTEKGDLSSESTVSRIRTEHFPLTLESARPSHTSQYLCASHRDYNSPLHFGNGTRLTVT.

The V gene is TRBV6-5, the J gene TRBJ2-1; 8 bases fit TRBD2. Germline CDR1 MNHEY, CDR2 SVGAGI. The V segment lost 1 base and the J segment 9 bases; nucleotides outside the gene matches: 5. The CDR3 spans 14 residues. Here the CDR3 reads CASSYWREAGEQFF. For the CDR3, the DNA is TGTGCCAGCAGTTACTGGCGGGAGGCTGGTGAGCAGTTCTTC.

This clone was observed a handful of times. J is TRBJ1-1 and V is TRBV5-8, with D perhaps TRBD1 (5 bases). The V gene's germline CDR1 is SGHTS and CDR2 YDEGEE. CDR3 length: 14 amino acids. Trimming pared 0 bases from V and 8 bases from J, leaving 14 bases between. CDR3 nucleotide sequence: TGTGCCAGCAGCTTGGTTTTAAGGGGTCTCGAAGCTTTCTTT. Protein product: CASSLVLRGLEAFF.

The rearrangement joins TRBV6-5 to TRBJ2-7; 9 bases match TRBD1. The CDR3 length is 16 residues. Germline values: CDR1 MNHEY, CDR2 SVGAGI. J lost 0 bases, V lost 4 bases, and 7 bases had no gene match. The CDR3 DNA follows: TGTGCCAGCAGTTCAATTCGGACAGGGGTCTCCTACGAGCAGTACTTC. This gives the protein CASSSIRTGVSYEQYF.

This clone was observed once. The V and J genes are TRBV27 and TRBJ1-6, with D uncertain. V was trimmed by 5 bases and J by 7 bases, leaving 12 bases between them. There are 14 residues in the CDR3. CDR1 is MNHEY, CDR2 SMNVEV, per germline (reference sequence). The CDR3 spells CASSRPAANSPLHF. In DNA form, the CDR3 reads TGTGCCAGCAGTCGGCCTGCTGCCAATTCACCCCTCCACTTT.

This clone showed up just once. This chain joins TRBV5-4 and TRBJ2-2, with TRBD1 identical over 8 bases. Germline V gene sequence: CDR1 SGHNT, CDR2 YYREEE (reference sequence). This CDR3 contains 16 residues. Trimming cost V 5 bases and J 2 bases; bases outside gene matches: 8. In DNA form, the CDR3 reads TGTGCCAGCAGTCCCTGGACAGGGCTCAACACCGGGGAGCTGTTTTTT. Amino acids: CASSPWTGLNTGELFF.

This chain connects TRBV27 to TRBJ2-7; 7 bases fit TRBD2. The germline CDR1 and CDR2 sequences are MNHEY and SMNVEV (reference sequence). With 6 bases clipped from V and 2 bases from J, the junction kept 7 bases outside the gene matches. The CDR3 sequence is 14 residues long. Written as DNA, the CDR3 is TGTGCCAGCAGCCTAAAGGGACTAACCTACGAGCAGTACTTC. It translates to CASSLKGLTYEQYF.

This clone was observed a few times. CDR3 sequence: CAISNQGGGNEQFF. In DNA, the CDR3 is TGTGCCATCTCCAACCAAGGGGGGGGCAATGAGCAGTTCTTC. The chain links TRBV10-3 to TRBJ2-1; possible D gene TRBD2, 7 bases. This CDR3 is 14 amino acids long. V was trimmed by 8 bases and J by 6 bases, leaving 17 bases between them. Germline-derived CDR1 and CDR2 are ENHRY and SYGVKD.

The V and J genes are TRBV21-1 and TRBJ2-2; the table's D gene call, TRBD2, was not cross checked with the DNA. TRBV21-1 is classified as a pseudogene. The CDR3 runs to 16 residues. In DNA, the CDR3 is TGTGCCAGCAGCAAAGGGACTAGCGGGTACACCGGGGAGCTGTTTTTT. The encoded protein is CASSKGTSGYTGELFF.

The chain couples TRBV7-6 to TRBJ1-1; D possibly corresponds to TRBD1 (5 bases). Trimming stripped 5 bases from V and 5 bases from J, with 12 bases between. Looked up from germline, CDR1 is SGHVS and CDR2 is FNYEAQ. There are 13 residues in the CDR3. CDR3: CASSRRGATEAFF. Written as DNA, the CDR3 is TGTGCCAGCAGCCGCCGAGGGGCTACTGAAGCTTTCTTT.

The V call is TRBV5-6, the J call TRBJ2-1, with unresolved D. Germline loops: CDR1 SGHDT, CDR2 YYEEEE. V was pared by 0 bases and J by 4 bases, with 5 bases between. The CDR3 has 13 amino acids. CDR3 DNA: TGTGCCAGCAGCTTGGCCTTATACAATGAGCAGTTCTTC. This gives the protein CASSLALYNEQFF.

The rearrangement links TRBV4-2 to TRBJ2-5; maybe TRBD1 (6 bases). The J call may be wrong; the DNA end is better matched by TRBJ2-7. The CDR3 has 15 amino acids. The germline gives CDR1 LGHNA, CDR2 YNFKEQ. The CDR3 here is CASSQARQVTYEQYF. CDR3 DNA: TGTGCCAGCAGCCAGGCTCGACAGGTGACCTACGAGCAGTACTTC.

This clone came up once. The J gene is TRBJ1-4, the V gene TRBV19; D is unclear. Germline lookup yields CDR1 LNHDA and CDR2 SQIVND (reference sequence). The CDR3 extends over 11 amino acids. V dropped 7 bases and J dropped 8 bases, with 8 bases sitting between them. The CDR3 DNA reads TGTGCCAGTAAACGAGAGGAAAAACTGTTTTTT. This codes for CASKREEKLFF.

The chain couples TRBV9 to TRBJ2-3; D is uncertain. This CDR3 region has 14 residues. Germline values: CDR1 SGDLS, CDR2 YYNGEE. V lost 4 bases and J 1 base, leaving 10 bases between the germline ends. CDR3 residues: CASSQMTRTDTQYF. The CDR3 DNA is TGTGCCAGCAGCCAAATGACTCGCACAGATACGCAGTATTTT.

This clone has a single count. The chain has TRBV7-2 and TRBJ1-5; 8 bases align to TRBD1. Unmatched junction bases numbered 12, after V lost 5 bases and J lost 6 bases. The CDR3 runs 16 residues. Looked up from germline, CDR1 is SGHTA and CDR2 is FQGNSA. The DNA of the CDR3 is TGTGCCAGCAGCGGGCAACCGCAGGGGGCCGGTCAGCCCCAGCATTTT. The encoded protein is CASSGQPQGAGQPQHF.

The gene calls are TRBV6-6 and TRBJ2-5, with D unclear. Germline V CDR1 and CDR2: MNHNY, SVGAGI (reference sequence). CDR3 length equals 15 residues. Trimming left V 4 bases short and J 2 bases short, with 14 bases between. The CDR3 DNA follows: TGTGCCAGCAGTTCTACCTCAGCGTATCAAGAGACCCAGTACTTC. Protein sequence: CASSSTSAYQETQYF.